This TCR beta chain was profiled in a study of OX40 agonist ivuxolimab in advanced cancers. The CDR3 has 14 residues. Per germline, CDR1 SNHLY and CDR2 FYNNEI. Trimming stripped 5 bases from V and 0 bases from J, with 10 bases between. Here immunoSEQ multiplex PCR was the method, and the copy in TCRdb shows in-frame clones only, minus some. The sample contains about 46,000 clones, 88% of which appear only once. This clonotype was sampled from an adult with an advanced solid tumor such as melanoma, head and neck, liver or kidney cancer. This chain links TRBV2 with TRBJ1-2; D is unclear. Sequences were derived from CD4+ or CD8+ T cells sorted from blood, sampled in a trial of the OX40 agonist ivuxolimab. Here the CDR3 DNA reads TGTGCCAGCAGTTATACAGTATCTAACTATGGCTACACCTTC. The encoded protein is CASSYTVSNYGYTF. Drawing the rest from reference TRBV2 and TRBJ1-2, the complete variable domain is EPEVTQTPSHQVTQMGQEVILRCVPISNHLYFYWYRQILGQKVEFLVSFYNNEISEKSEIFDDQFSVERPDGSNFTLKIRSTKLEDSAMYFCASSYTVSNYGYTFGSGTRLTVV.